One and the same sample provided the 24 T cell receptor beta chains below, sequenced in a study of spatial heterogeneity in lung cancer (dated by TCRdb to between 2018 and 2020). Libraries were constructed by 5' RACE. These reads were obtained on a NextSeq 500. Through fastp at Q25 and MiXCR, TCRdb rebuilt clones from the public reads, retaining in-frame beta chains. Every CDR3 protein is listed once, alongside the most common genes and DNA of its rows. The sample table holds 23,000 or so distinct CDR3 sequences, of which about 4.4% were seen once. The ten largest clones add up to more than 4.5% of the sample. Sample time point, as interpreted from the label and publication: sample taken at primary tumor resection. The sequenced sample was PBMCs, obtained at surgery. These receptors were taken from a male donor with early-stage non-small cell lung cancer.

This clonotype was detected many times. The J gene is TRBJ2-1, the V gene TRBV30; D gene unclear. CDR3 length: 15 amino acids. In germline, CDR1 is GTSNPN, CDR2 SVGIG (reference sequence). Trimming took 3 bases from V and 0 from J, leaving 12 bases between them. The CDR3 protein is CAWRRETDSYNEQFF. The CDR3 bases are TGTGCCTGGAGAAGGGAAACAGACTCCTACAATGAGCAGTTCTTC.

In this sample, this clonotype turned up many times. This rearrangement joins TRBV12-5 to TRBJ2-3; TRBD2 matches 9 bases. This CDR3 is built from 15 residues. Germline trimming cut 6 bases from V and 4 bases from J; bases unmatched to any gene: 8. CDR1 is LGHNT, CDR2 FRNRAP, per germline. The CDR3 region has the DNA TGTGCTAGTGGACCTGGACTAGCGAGGCCAGATACGCAGTATTTT. Translated, it gives CASGPGLARPDTQYF.

This clonotype is labeled medium-sized. The V gene is TRBV6-5, the J gene TRBJ2-2; the D is unclear. V was pared by 2 bases and J by 4 bases, with 8 bases between. This CDR3 is built from 14 residues. In germline, CDR1 is MNHEY, CDR2 SVGAGI. Here the CDR3 DNA reads TGTGCCAGCAGTTACGATTCGGGCACCGGGGAGCTGTTTTTT. Protein product: CASSYDSGTGELFF.

This clonotype has ten or more counts. The chain recombines TRBV29-1 with TRBJ1-2; 9 bases are shared with TRBD1. The V and J ends lost 8 bases and 6 bases, in that order; junction bases with no gene match: 13. Germline values: CDR1 SQVTM, CDR2 ANQGSEA. The CDR3 runs to 14 residues. The CDR3 sequence: CSCTPDRGGDGYTF. CDR3 DNA: TGCAGCTGTACGCCGGACAGGGGAGGGGATGGCTACACCTTC.

This clonotype was recorded many times. V usage is TRBV7-2 and J usage is TRBJ2-3; no reliable D call. The V end was cut by 5 bases, the J end by 4 bases, with 13 bases between. This CDR3 has 14 amino acids. Germline loops: CDR1 SGHTA, CDR2 FQGNSA. The CDR3, as DNA: TGTGCCAGCAGCCCCGGCTGGGCCGCAGATACGCAGTATTTT. It specifies CASSPGWAADTQYF.

This clonotype was detected many times. The V gene is TRBV20-1, the J gene TRBJ2-5; D remains ambiguous. The CDR3 spans 14 residues. The germline V and J ends were trimmed by 6 bases and 2 bases, with 16 bases remaining between them. The V gene's germline CDR1 is DFQATT and CDR2 SNEGSKA (reference sequence). In DNA form, the CDR3 reads TGCAGTGCGACCAGCTTGGCGTCACAAGAGACCCAGTACTTC. This codes for CSATSLASQETQYF.

This clonotype was counted many times. The chain carries TRBV5-4 and TRBJ2-7; D may match TRBD1 or TRBD2 (5 bases each). Trimming pared 4 bases from V and 5 bases from J, leaving 19 bases between. Germline V lookup: CDR1 SGHNT, CDR2 YYREEE (reference sequence). The CDR3 covers 15 residues. This chain's CDR3 is CASSPPGTNNHEQYF. CDR3 nucleotides: TGTGCCAGCAGCCCCCCCGGGACCAACAACCACGAGCAGTACTTC.

This clonotype has at least ten counts. The chain has TRBV2 and TRBJ2-1, with 11 bases that match TRBD2. Trimming cost V 5 bases and J 9 bases; bases outside gene matches: 6. CDR1 SNHLY and CDR2 FYNNEI come from the germline V gene. The CDR3 has 14 residues. The CDR3 DNA is TGTGCCAGCAGTTCCGGGACTAGCGGCGGTGAGCAGTTCTTC. Translation gives CASSSGTSGGEQFF.

This clonotype was detected many times. The chain combines TRBV4-1 with TRBJ2-3; possible D gene TRBD2, 7 bases. This CDR3 is built from 15 residues. V was cut by 4 bases and J by 2 bases, with 13 bases left in between. Germline assignment: CDR1 MGHRA and CDR2 YSYEKL. CDR3 loop: CASSRGGPYTDTQYF. DNA of the CDR3: TGCGCCAGCAGCCGCGGGGGCCCCTACACAGATACGCAGTATTTT.

This clonotype was counted many times. The chain couples TRBV7-2 to TRBJ1-3; possibly TRBD1 for D (5 bases). CDR3 length equals 15 residues. Trimming cost V 5 bases and J 2 bases, with 13 bases left between them. Looked up from germline, CDR1 is SGHTA and CDR2 is FQGNSA. CDR3 DNA sequence: TGTGCCAGCAGCCCTTCGGGGGTCCCTGGAAACACCATATATTTT. Translated, it gives CASSPSGVPGNTIYF.

The table lists this clonotype with many counts. The chain is built from TRBV7-2 and TRBJ1-1; D is ambiguous. V shed 2 bases and J shed 1 base, with 8 bases lying between them. The V gene's germline CDR1 is SGHTA and CDR2 FQGNSA. The CDR3 loop spans 14 amino acids. Here the CDR3 reads CASSLRRKNTEAFF. The CDR3 region has the DNA TGTGCCAGCAGCTTAAGGCGTAAGAACACTGAAGCTTTCTTT.

This clonotype was detected ten times or more. The J gene is TRBJ1-4, the V gene TRBV4-3; D gene ambiguous. The germline V gene encodes CDR1 LGHNA and CDR2 YSLEER. The CDR3 has 16 amino acids. The V end lost 4 bases, the J end lost 7 bases, and 19 bases lay between the germline ends. CDR3 sequence: CASSLDHSSVGEKLFF. CDR3 coding DNA: TGCGCCAGCAGCCTTGACCACAGTTCAGTGGGTGAAAAACTGTTTTTT.

This clonotype appeared a few times. V usage is TRBV5-1 and J usage is TRBJ2-3; D possibly corresponds to TRBD1 (6 bases). CDR3 length: 15 residues. CDR1 SGHRS and CDR2 YFSETQ come from the germline V gene. The germline V and J ends were trimmed by 6 bases and 2 bases, with 16 bases remaining between them. CDR3 amino acids: CASKKWTALTDTQYF. CDR3 DNA: TGCGCCAGCAAAAAATGGACAGCCCTCACAGATACGCAGTATTTT.

This clonotype was detected many times. The genes are TRBV7-8 and TRBJ2-3; 7 nucleotides match TRBD1. Germline-derived CDR1 and CDR2 are SGHVS and FQNEAQ. Trimming removed 5 bases from V and 2 bases from J; junction bases left unmatched: 16. The CDR3 is made up of 18 amino acids. The CDR3 DNA is TGTGCCAGCAGCCCCGGGACAGTGGCCCGAGGAACCACAGATACGCAGTATTTT. The encoded protein is CASSPGTVARGTTDTQYF.

There are many counts of this clonotype. The chain is built from TRBV20-1 and TRBJ2-7, with TRBD1 matching over 7 bases. Trimming removed 1 base from V and 4 bases from J; junction bases left unmatched: 7. Germline CDR1 and CDR2: DFQATT and SNEGSKA (reference sequence). The CDR3 consists of 14 residues. The DNA of the CDR3 is TGCAGTGCTAGAGCTCCCGGGACAGAGTACGAGCAGTACTTC. Protein: CSARAPGTEYEQYF.

This clonotype was observed many times. This chain connects TRBV5-1 to TRBJ2-2; 8 nucleotides align to TRBD1. Looked up from germline, CDR1 is SGHRS and CDR2 is YFSETQ. V gave up 4 bases and J gave up 3 bases; unmatched junction bases: 2. CDR3 length: 14 residues. The CDR3: CASSGTGYTGELFF. As DNA, the CDR3 is TGCGCCAGCAGCGGGACAGGTTACACCGGGGAGCTGTTTTTT.

This clonotype was observed many times. The rearrangement links TRBV7-3 to TRBJ2-5; no clear D gene. The CDR3 is 14 residues long. Deletions cut 3 bases from V and 4 bases from J, with 12 bases between. Germline V lookup: CDR1 SGHTA, CDR2 FQGTGA. The CDR3, as DNA: TGTGCCAGCAGCTTCATGGGGTTTGGAGAGACCCAGTACTTC. Translated: CASSFMGFGETQYF.

This clonotype came up many times. Since the CDR3 does not end with the conserved phenylalanine or tryptophan, this likely comes from a read error. This sequence joins TRBV27 and TRBJ2-1; 11 bases are shared with TRBD1. CDR1 is MNHEY, CDR2 SMNVEV, per germline (reference sequence). The CDR3 sequence is 15 residues long. Trimming removed 7 bases from V and 2 bases from J; junction bases left unmatched: 4. The CDR3 DNA sequence: TGTGCCAGCACTTCGGGACAGGGGGCCTACAATGAGCAGTTCTCC. Translating gives CASTSGQGAYNEQFS.

The sample holds many counts of this clonotype. The chain couples TRBV19 to TRBJ2-2; D may be TRBD2 (6 bases). CDR3 size: 13 residues. The germline V gene encodes CDR1 LNHDA and CDR2 SQIVND (reference sequence). The V gene lost 5 bases and the J gene lost 6 bases, with 10 bases spanning the gap. The DNA of the CDR3 is TGTGCCAGTAGTGCGGGGTTCGCCGGGGAGCTGTTTTTT. Translation gives CASSAGFAGELFF.

This clonotype was counted ten times or more. The rearrangement joins TRBV28 to TRBJ2-6; D could derive from TRBD1 or TRBD2 (5 bases each). Germline-derived CDR1 and CDR2 are MDHEN and SYDVKM. The CDR3 has 16 residues. Trimming removed 7 bases at V and 1 base at J, with 14 bases between. This chain's CDR3 is CASNGGEGSGANVLTF. The CDR3 DNA reads as TGTGCCAGCAATGGGGGAGAGGGATCTGGGGCCAACGTCCTGACTTTC.

Ten or more counts support this clonotype. The V gene is TRBV28, the J gene TRBJ1-1; the match to TRBD1 covers 10 bases. Per germline, CDR1 MDHEN and CDR2 SYDVKM. Trimming cost V 4 bases and J 7 bases; bases outside gene matches: 12. The CDR3 extends over 16 amino acids. CDR3 DNA sequence: TGTGCCAGCAGTTCGCGACAGGGGGCGGGTAGGGGTGAAGCTTTCTTT. Amino acids: CASSSRQGAGRGEAFF. The full variable domain, with the rest looked up from reference TRBV28 and TRBJ1-1, is DVKVTQSSRYLVKRTGEKVFLECVQDMDHENMFWYRQDPGLGLRLIYFSYDVKMKEKGDIPEGYSVSREKKERFSLILESASTNQTSMYLCASSSRQGAGRGEAFFGQGTRLTVV.

This clonotype was found many times. The J gene is TRBJ1-5, the V gene TRBV12-5; TRBD1 matches 8 bases. The CDR3 length is 19 residues. Per germline, CDR1 LGHNT and CDR2 FRNRAP. V gave up 0 bases and J gave up 3 bases; unmatched junction bases: 13. This CDR3 reads CASGLVKVTGAKDNQPQHF. In DNA, the CDR3 is TGTGCTAGTGGTTTGGTAAAGGTGACAGGGGCGAAGGACAATCAGCCCCAGCATTTT.

There are many counts of this clonotype. The chain links TRBV20-1 to TRBJ1-6; 7 positions agree with TRBD1. In germline, CDR1 is DFQATT, CDR2 SNEGSKA (reference sequence). The J segment lost 8 bases and the V segment lost 6 bases, leaving 7 bases of the junction unmatched. The CDR3 contains 13 residues. CDR3 nucleotides: TGCAGTGCAAGACAGGGAATCGATTCACCCCTCCACTTT. It specifies CSARQGIDSPLHF.

This clonotype appeared a few times. DNA of the CDR3: TGTGCCAGCAGCTTAGATGAACCCTCCTCCCTTCCGAGCTCCTATAATTCACCCCTCCACTTT. It codes for CASSLDEPSSLPSSYNSPLHF. The genes are TRBV11-2 and TRBJ1-6; the D is unclear. Trimming stripped 0 bases from V and 0 bases from J, with 21 bases between. This CDR3 has 21 residues. Germline CDR1 reads SGHAT; CDR2 reads FQNNGV.